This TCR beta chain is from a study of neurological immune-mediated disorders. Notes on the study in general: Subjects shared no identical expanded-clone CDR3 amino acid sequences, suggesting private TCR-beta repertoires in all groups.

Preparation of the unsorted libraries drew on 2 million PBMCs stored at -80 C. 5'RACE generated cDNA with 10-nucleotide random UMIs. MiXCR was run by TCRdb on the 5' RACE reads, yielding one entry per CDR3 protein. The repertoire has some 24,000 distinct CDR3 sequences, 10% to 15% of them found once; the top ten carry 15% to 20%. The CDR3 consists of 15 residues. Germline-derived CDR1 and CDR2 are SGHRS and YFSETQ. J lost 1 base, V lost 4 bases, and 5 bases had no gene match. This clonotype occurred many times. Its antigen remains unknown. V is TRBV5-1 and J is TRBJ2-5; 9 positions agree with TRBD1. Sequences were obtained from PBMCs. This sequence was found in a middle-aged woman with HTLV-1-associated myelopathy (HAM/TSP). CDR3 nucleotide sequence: TGCGCCAGCAGCCCCGGGACAGGGTCCCAAGAGACCCAGTACTTC. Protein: CASSPGTGSQETQYF.